Presented here are 23 T cell receptor beta chains from one specimen sequenced in a study of blood T cell repertoires in COVID-19. The repertoire was sequenced with immunoSEQ multiplex PCR; TCRdb's copy has only in-frame clones and lacks some. The sample lists roughly 220,000 clones, 85% to 90% seen once, with about 6% in the top ten. Material: peripheral blood. These receptors were collected from a man older than 75 with acute or convalescent COVID-19.

The CDR3 DNA is TGCGCCAGCAGCTTGGAGTTTTCGCTAGCGGGGGGGAATGAGCAGTTCTTC. Translating it yields CASSLEFSLAGGNEQFF. J is TRBJ2-1 and V is TRBV5-1; 12 bases fit TRBD2. Germline loops: CDR1 SGHRS, CDR2 YFSETQ. This CDR3 has 17 amino acids. J was trimmed by 7 bases and V by 0 bases; bases with no gene match: 8.

V is TRBV2 and J is TRBJ2-1; 10 nucleotides line up with TRBD1. Looked up from germline, CDR1 is SNHLY and CDR2 is FYNNEI. The CDR3 loop spans 15 amino acids. The ends lost 6 bases at V and 5 bases at J; junction bases unmatched: 7. The CDR3 DNA follows: TGTGCCAGCAGCAATGACAGGGGGCTCAACAATGAGCAGTTCTTC. Encoded protein: CASSNDRGLNNEQFF.

The chain carries TRBV2 and TRBJ2-1; D unclear. Germline V gives CDR1 SNHLY, CDR2 FYNNEI. This CDR3 spans 12 amino acids. V gave up 2 bases and J gave up 12 bases, with 11 bases separating them. CDR3 protein: CASSETLVRQFF. In DNA form, the CDR3 reads TGTGCCAGCAGTGAAACCCTAGTGAGGCAGTTCTTC.

The V call is TRBV29-1, the J call TRBJ1-2; unclear D gene. The CDR3 consists of 11 residues. Trimming removed 6 bases at V and 2 bases at J, with 7 bases between. The V gene's germline CDR1 is SQVTM and CDR2 ANQGSEA. The CDR3 is CSVSENYGYTF. The CDR3 nucleotides read TGCAGCGTATCAGAAAACTATGGCTACACCTTC. The whole variable domain, filled in from reference TRBV29-1 and TRBJ1-2, reads SAVISQKPSRDICQRGTSLTIQCQVDSQVTMMFWYRQQPGQSLTLIATANQGSEATYESGFVIDKFPISRPNLTFSTLTVSNMSPEDSSIYLCSVSENYGYTFGSGTRLTVV.

This rearrangement joins TRBV6-5 to TRBJ1-3; D is unclear. V was cut by 2 bases and J by 1 base, with 12 bases left in between. CDR3 length: 16 amino acids. CDR1 and CDR2 from the germline V gene are MNHEY and SVGAGI. CDR3 sequence (DNA): TGTGCCAGCAGTTACGGCGCACGAGGATCTGGAAACACCATATATTTT. It yields the protein CASSYGARGSGNTIYF.

The chain carries TRBV6-6 and TRBJ1-6, with D perhaps TRBD1 (5 bases). The V end lost 0 bases, the J end lost 7 bases, and 10 bases lay between the germline ends. CDR1 MNHNY and CDR2 SVGAGI come from the germline V gene (reference sequence). This CDR3 region has 15 residues. CDR3 loop: CASSYSGGPNSPLHF. The CDR3 DNA is TGTGCCAGCAGTTACTCGGGGGGACCCAATTCACCCCTCCACTTT.

CDR3 sequence (DNA): TGTGCCAGCAGACGCGACAGTGGCTATGGCTACACCTTC. Amino acids: CASRRDSGYGYTF. The V and J genes are TRBV11-2 and TRBJ1-2, with a tentative D call TRBD1 (5 bases). Trimming took off 6 bases at V and 4 bases at J, with 12 bases between the two ends. The CDR3 totals 13 residues. In germline, CDR1 is SGHAT, CDR2 FQNNGV.

The chain joins TRBV4-1 to TRBJ2-7, with 10 bases identical to TRBD1. This CDR3 has 15 residues. Germline V gene sequence: CDR1 MGHRA, CDR2 YSYEKL. Trimming removed 4 bases from V and 9 bases from J; junction bases left unmatched: 12. The CDR3 sequence: CASSPQLGQGFRQYV. The CDR3, as DNA: TGCGCCAGCAGCCCACAGCTGGGACAGGGGTTTCGGCAGTACGTC.

The chain is built from TRBV19 and TRBJ2-4; D is unclear. The CDR3 is 13 amino acids. Germline loops: CDR1 LNHDA, CDR2 SQIVND (reference sequence). V dropped 0 bases and J dropped 15 bases, with 15 bases sitting between them. The chain's CDR3 is CASSIDPASPVYF. CDR3 DNA sequence: TGTGCCAGTAGTATAGATCCCGCGTCTCCTGTGTACTTC.

This clone was found a few times. The rearrangement links TRBV30 to TRBJ1-2; D is ambiguous. Trimming removed 0 bases from V and 0 bases from J, with 11 bases in between. In germline, CDR1 is GTSNPN, CDR2 SVGIG (reference sequence). This CDR3 has 15 amino acids. Written as DNA, the CDR3 is TGTGCCTGGAGTGTAAGCCAGACAACTAACTATGGCTACACCTTC. Its translation is CAWSVSQTTNYGYTF. Based on the CDR3 plus reference TRBV30 and TRBJ1-2, the full variable domain is SQTIHQWPATLVQPVGSPLSLECTVEGTSNPNLYWYRQAAGRGLQLLFYSVGIGQISSEVPQNLSASRPQDRQFILSSKKLLLSDSGFYLCAWSVSQTTNYGYTFGSGTRLTVV.

The genes are TRBV7-9 and TRBJ1-4; TRBD1 might be the D (6 bases). Germline-derived CDR1 and CDR2 are SEHNR and FQNEAQ (reference sequence). V was shortened by 1 base and J by 6 bases, with 9 bases between the two germline ends. CDR3 length equals 14 residues. The CDR3 DNA sequence: TGTGCCAGCAGCTTAGGGCAGGGGCATGAAAAACTGTTTTTT. It encodes CASSLGQGHEKLFF.

CDR3 region: CASSLSGTQYF. The CDR3 region has the DNA TGTGCCAGCAGCTTATCCGGGACCCAGTACTTC. This chain joins TRBV7-9 and TRBJ2-5; D uncertain. From germline, CDR1 is SEHNR and CDR2 FQNEAQ (reference sequence). The length of the CDR3 is 11 residues. V was cut by 2 bases and J by 7 bases, with 5 bases left in between.

The chain has TRBV11-3 and TRBJ2-2; the D gene is possibly TRBD2 (5 bases). The CDR3 has 15 residues. V dropped 10 bases and J dropped 2 bases, with 17 bases sitting between them. In germline, CDR1 is SGHNT, CDR2 YENEEA. This CDR3 reads CATRRTELNTGELFF. In nucleotides, the CDR3 is TGTGCCACCCGGAGGACGGAACTAAACACCGGGGAGCTGTTTTTT.

The chain couples TRBV5-4 to TRBJ2-2; no firm D call. This CDR3 is built from 14 residues. Trimming left V 0 bases short and J 6 bases short, with 9 bases between. Germline V lookup: CDR1 SGHNT, CDR2 YYREEE (reference sequence). DNA for the CDR3: TGTGCCAGCAGCTTGGCGCCCGGGTCCGGGGAGCTGTTTTTT. It yields the protein CASSLAPGSGELFF.

This chain joins TRBV10-3 and TRBJ2-1, with 14 bases matching TRBD2. The CDR3 is made up of 16 amino acids. The V gene's germline CDR1 is ENHRY and CDR2 SYGVKD. V dropped 4 bases and J dropped 8; count of bases not matched to a gene: 7. CDR3 bases: TGTGCCATCAGTGGAGGGGCGGGACTAGCGGGAGATGAGCAGTTCTTC. It translates to CAISGGAGLAGDEQFF.

The CDR3 nucleotides read TGTGCCAGCAGCGAAAACAGGGGGCGCTTGAGCTCGGGGCAGTACTTC. This sequence encodes CASSENRGRLSSGQYF. The chain uses TRBV7-6 and TRBJ2-7, with 9 bases fitting TRBD1. After removal of 5 bases from V and 9 bases from J, the junction contained 17 bases not matched to a gene. CDR1 is SGHVS, CDR2 FNYEAQ, per germline. The length of the CDR3 is 16 residues.

The rearrangement uses TRBV9 and TRBJ2-2, with a possible D match to TRBD2 (5 bases). This CDR3 is built from 16 residues. Trimming removed 0 bases from V and 1 base from J, with 10 bases in between. The germline CDR1 and CDR2 sequences are SGDLS and YYNGEE. The CDR3 DNA sequence: TGTGCCAGCAGCGTAGTGCGGGTTTGGAACACCGGGGAGCTGTTTTTT. Its translation: CASSVVRVWNTGELFF.

J is TRBJ2-2 and V is TRBV6-4; D is unresolved. Per germline, CDR1 MRHNA and CDR2 SNTAGT. With 7 bases removed from V and 5 bases from J, the gap between germline ends came to 14 bases. The CDR3 is 14 residues long. The CDR3 sequence: CASKALGTTGELFF. The CDR3, as DNA: TGTGCCAGCAAAGCGTTAGGTACTACCGGGGAGCTGTTTTTT.

This chain joins TRBV21-1 and TRBJ2-7; the tabulated D call, TRBD2, remains unverified against the DNA. TRBV21-1 is termed a pseudogene. This CDR3 has 17 amino acids. The CDR3 DNA is TGTGCCAGCAGCAAAAGCGGGAGTTTCGGGAGCTCCTACGAGCAGTACTTC. Residues: CASSKSGSFGSSYEQYF.

The genes are TRBV9 and TRBJ1-6, with 7 bases aligning to TRBD1. This CDR3 is built from 14 residues. Germline assignment: CDR1 SGDLS and CDR2 YYNGEE. V lost 3 bases, J lost 9 bases, and 6 bases stayed unmatched. The DNA of the CDR3 is TGTGCCAGCAGCGACCGGGACAGTAGTTCACCCCTCCACTTT. Translated, it gives CASSDRDSSSPLHF.

The chain combines TRBV28 with TRBJ1-4, with D unclear. Germline V gives CDR1 MDHEN, CDR2 SYDVKM. V shed 6 bases and J shed 2 bases, with 13 bases lying between them. CDR3 length equals 15 residues. CDR3 in amino acids: CASSPALGTNEKLFF. CDR3 sequence (DNA): TGTGCCAGCAGCCCCGCACTAGGGACTAATGAAAAACTGTTTTTT.

This chain uses TRBV27 with TRBJ2-3, with 10 positions matching TRBD2. CDR1 and CDR2 from the germline V gene are MNHEY and SMNVEV (reference sequence). The CDR3 consists of 16 residues. V shed 6 bases and J 0 bases; nucleotides not matched to a gene: 6. CDR3 in amino acids: CASSHSGRLSTDTQYF. Here the CDR3 DNA reads TGTGCCAGCAGCCATAGCGGGAGGCTCAGCACAGATACGCAGTATTTT.

The V gene is TRBV6-5, the J gene TRBJ2-2; no reliable D call. The V end lost 8 bases, the J end lost 0 bases, and 10 bases lay between the germline ends. This CDR3 comprises 14 residues. Germline V gives CDR1 MNHEY, CDR2 SVGAGI. The CDR3 is CASAIAANTGELFF. The CDR3 DNA reads as TGTGCCAGCGCTATCGCCGCGAACACCGGGGAGCTGTTTTTT.